This passage covers 20 T cell receptor beta chains from one sample sequenced in a study of blood T cell repertoires in COVID-19. Sequencing used immunoSEQ multiplex PCR; TCRdb keeps in-frame clones, though not all of them. The table includes about 220,000 clones, 80% to 85% detected once. Input material: peripheral blood. These TCRs come from a woman aged 30 to 39 who had recovered from COVID-19.

The chain recombines TRBV30 with TRBJ1-5; possible D gene TRBD1, 5 bases. Trimming pared 3 bases from V and 5 bases from J, leaving 11 bases between. This CDR3 region has 13 residues. Germline CDR1 is GTSNPN and CDR2 is SVGIG (reference sequence). The CDR3 nucleotides are TGTGCCTGGAGCGCGGGGGGTTATCAGCCCCAGCATTTT. Protein: CAWSAGGYQPQHF.

This clone occurred a few times. The chain recombines TRBV19 with TRBJ2-7, with 10 nucleotides matching TRBD2. The CDR3 runs to 17 residues. The junction had 15 bases not matched to a gene; V was cut back by 5 bases and J by 5 bases. Germline V lookup: CDR1 LNHDA, CDR2 SQIVND (reference sequence). The CDR3 DNA sequence: TGTGCCAGTAGTGGGACGTATATGAGCGGGAGGGCCGACGAGCAGTACTTC. Protein: CASSGTYMSGRADEQYF.

The chain carries TRBV5-4 and TRBJ2-5, with no clear D. Per the germline V gene, CDR1 is SGHNT and CDR2 is YYREEE (reference sequence). V shed 5 bases and J shed 2 bases, with 13 bases lying between them. The CDR3 has 14 residues. The CDR3 loop is CASSFNTPQETQYF. The CDR3 DNA is TGTGCCAGCAGTTTTAACACCCCACAAGAGACCCAGTACTTC.

This clone was seen a single time. V is TRBV28 and J is TRBJ1-4; 8 bases fit TRBD1. J gave up 8 bases and V 5 bases, and 4 bases lay outside the gene matches. The length of the CDR3 is 13 residues. Per germline, CDR1 MDHEN and CDR2 SYDVKM. CDR3 in DNA: TGTGCCAGCAGTGGGGACAGGAGGGAAAAACTGTTTTTT. This codes for CASSGDRREKLFF.

The chain recombines TRBV30 with TRBJ1-2; weak D call: TRBD1 (5 bases). With 2 bases removed from V and 8 bases from J, the gap between germline ends came to 9 bases. CDR1 is GTSNPN and CDR2 is SVGIG in the germline V gene (reference sequence). The CDR3 length is 11 residues. The CDR3 is CAWSLRQGYTF. In nucleotides, the CDR3 is TGTGCCTGGAGTTTACGACAGGGCTACACCTTC.

CDR3 in amino acids: CASSARTGIRSYEQYF. CDR3 sequence (DNA): TGTGCCAGCAGTGCTCGGACAGGGATCCGTTCCTACGAGCAGTACTTC. The chain couples TRBV6-1 to TRBJ2-7, with 8 bases matching TRBD1. Germline lookup yields CDR1 MNHNS and CDR2 SASEGT. V shed 4 bases, J shed 1 base, and the junction held 9 bases outside the gene matches. This CDR3 is built from 16 residues.

The rearrangement uses TRBV9 and TRBJ2-1, with TRBD1 matching 7 bases. J lost 12 bases, V lost 4 bases, and 10 bases had no gene match. Germline V gene sequence: CDR1 SGDLS, CDR2 YYNGEE. The CDR3 length is 13 residues. Here the CDR3 DNA reads TGTGCCAGCAGCCCGGAAAGTAGGGGGCGGCAGTTCTTC. Translation: CASSPESRGRQFF.

This chain links TRBV6-6 with TRBJ1-4, with TRBD1 as a possible D gene (5 bases). Germline V gives CDR1 MNHNY, CDR2 SVGAGI (reference sequence). Trimming took 2 bases from V and 12 from J, leaving 7 bases between them. The CDR3 is 11 residues long. The DNA of the CDR3 is TGTGCCAGCAGTTACCAGGGTGAACTGTTTTTT. Its translation is CASSYQGELFF.

The chain has TRBV18 and TRBJ1-5; 9 bases are a match to TRBD1. The germline V gene has CDR1 KGHSH and CDR2 LQKENI. V lost 4 bases to trimming and J lost 4 bases; unmatched junction nucleotides: 2. The CDR3 consists of 14 residues. The CDR3 protein is CASSQGTGNQPQHF. CDR3 bases: TGTGCCAGCTCACAAGGGACAGGGAATCAGCCCCAGCATTTT.

The chain employs TRBV5-1 and TRBJ2-1, with TRBD1 matching 8 bases. The CDR3 has 15 residues. V was pared by 4 bases and J by 8 bases, with 11 bases of the junction left unmatched. Germline V lookup: CDR1 SGHRS, CDR2 YFSETQ. The DNA of the CDR3 is TGCGCCAGCAGCGTGACAGGGGTTTTTGAGGATGAGCAGTTCTTC. Protein product: CASSVTGVFEDEQFF.

V and J are TRBV2 and TRBJ2-1; TRBD2 matches 13 bases. Germline V gene data show CDR1 as SNHLY and CDR2 as FYNNEI. With V trimmed by 5 bases and J by 12 bases, 4 bases remained unmatched. The CDR3 runs to 13 residues. In nucleotides, the CDR3 is TGTGCCAGCAGTCCGACTAGCGGGGGGACGCAGTTCTTC. It specifies CASSPTSGGTQFF.

The chain couples TRBV28 to TRBJ2-7; 9 bases fit TRBD1. The CDR3 covers 15 residues. With V trimmed by 4 bases and J by 6 bases, 10 bases remained unmatched. Germline CDR1 and CDR2: MDHEN and SYDVKM. CDR3 sequence reads: CASSSTGTGKREQYF. DNA for the CDR3: TGTGCCAGCAGTTCAACCGGGACAGGGAAACGCGAGCAGTACTTC.

Here the CDR3 DNA reads TGTGCCAGCAGTCCGCCAGTAATTGGGGGGGAGGACGAGCAGTACTTC. Translation: CASSPPVIGGEDEQYF. The V and J genes are TRBV28 and TRBJ2-7; 7 bases map to TRBD2. V lost 5 bases, J lost 5 bases, and 15 bases stayed unmatched. Per germline, CDR1 MDHEN and CDR2 SYDVKM. This CDR3 is built from 16 residues.

The chain has TRBV5-1 and TRBJ2-7; TRBD2 aligns across 9 bases. With V trimmed by 0 bases and J by 2 bases, 3 bases remained unmatched. The CDR3 sequence is 15 residues long. Germline CDR1 and CDR2: SGHRS and YFSETQ. CDR3 region: CASSLVASGAYEQYF. The CDR3, as DNA: TGCGCCAGCAGCTTGGTGGCTAGCGGGGCCTACGAGCAGTACTTC.

This rearrangement joins TRBV4-2 to TRBJ2-7; D possibly corresponds to TRBD2 (6 bases). CDR1 LGHNA and CDR2 YNFKEQ come from the germline V gene. The CDR3 runs to 14 residues. Between the trimmed V and J ends, which lost 0 bases and 4 bases, there was a span of 10 bases. The CDR3 nucleotides read TGTGCCAGCAGCCAAGATACTAGCTGGTACGAGCAGTACTTC. Translating gives CASSQDTSWYEQYF.

The rearrangement uses TRBV11-2 and TRBJ1-1, with a weak D call TRBD1 (6 bases). In germline, CDR1 is SGHAT, CDR2 FQNNGV. The V and J ends lost 5 bases and 4 bases respectively, with 11 bases between them. The CDR3 is 13 residues long. DNA of the CDR3: TGTGCCAGCAGCCCGGACAGTTTCACTGAAGCTTTCTTT. This encodes CASSPDSFTEAFF.

This clone was seen many times. This sequence joins TRBV6-5 and TRBJ2-7; a weak D match, TRBD1 (5 bases). Germline V gene sequence: CDR1 MNHEY, CDR2 SVGAGI. This CDR3 has 14 amino acids. Trimming removed 4 bases from V and 7 bases from J, with 17 bases in between. This CDR3 reads CASSSSWTNREQYF. The CDR3 DNA is TGTGCCAGCAGTTCTTCCTGGACAAATCGAGAGCAGTACTTC.

The count of this clone is one. The chain couples TRBV5-1 to TRBJ2-7; 8 nucleotides match TRBD1. J gave up 5 bases and V 4 bases, and 8 bases lay outside the gene matches. This CDR3 has 14 residues. Germline V gene sequence: CDR1 SGHRS, CDR2 YFSETQ. For the CDR3, the DNA is TGCGCCAGCAGCCTCGAGGACAGGGTGGACGAGCAGTACTTC. Its protein product is CASSLEDRVDEQYF. The entire variable domain, with the rest obtained from reference TRBV5-1 and TRBJ2-7, is as follows: KAGVTQTPRYLIKTRGQQVTLSCSPISGHRSVSWYQQTPGQGLQFLFEYFSETQRNKGNFPGRFSGRQFSNSRSEMNVSTLELGDSALYLCASSLEDRVDEQYFGPGTRLTVT.

The genes are TRBV6-5 and TRBJ1-1, with 9 positions matching TRBD1. There are 14 residues in the CDR3. The germline gives CDR1 MNHEY, CDR2 SVGAGI. Unmatched junction bases numbered 9, after V lost 8 bases and J lost 5 bases. The CDR3: CASSHDRGRTEAFF. CDR3 nucleotide sequence: TGTGCCAGCTCGCATGACAGGGGGAGGACTGAAGCTTTCTTT.

CDR3 amino acids: CASSRGRPGDIQYF. In nucleotides, the CDR3 is TGTGCCAGCAGCCGCGGGAGGCCCGGGGACATTCAGTACTTC. This chain links TRBV13 with TRBJ2-4; 8 nucleotides line up with TRBD2. The J segment lost 8 bases and the V segment lost 5 bases, leaving 8 bases of the junction unmatched. This CDR3 is built from 14 residues. Germline loops: CDR1 PRHDT, CDR2 FYEKMQ (reference sequence).